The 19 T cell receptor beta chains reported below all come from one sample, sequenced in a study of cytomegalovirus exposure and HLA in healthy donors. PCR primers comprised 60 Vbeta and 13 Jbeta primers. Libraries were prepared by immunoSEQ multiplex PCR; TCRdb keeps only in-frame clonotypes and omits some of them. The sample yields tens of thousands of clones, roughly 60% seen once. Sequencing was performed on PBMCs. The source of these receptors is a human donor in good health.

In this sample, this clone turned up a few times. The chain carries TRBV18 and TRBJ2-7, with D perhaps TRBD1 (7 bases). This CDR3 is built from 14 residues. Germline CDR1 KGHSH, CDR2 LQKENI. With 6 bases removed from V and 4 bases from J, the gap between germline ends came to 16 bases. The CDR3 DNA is TGTGCCAGCTCCCCCGGGGGACAGCTGTACGAGCAGTACTTC. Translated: CASSPGGQLYEQYF. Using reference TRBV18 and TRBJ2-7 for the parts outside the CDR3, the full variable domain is NAGVMQNPRHLVRRRGQEARLRCSPMKGHSHVYWYRQLPEEGLKFMVYLQKENIIDESGMPKERFSAEFPKEGPSILRIQQVVRGDSAAYFCASSPGGQLYEQYFGPGTRLTVT.

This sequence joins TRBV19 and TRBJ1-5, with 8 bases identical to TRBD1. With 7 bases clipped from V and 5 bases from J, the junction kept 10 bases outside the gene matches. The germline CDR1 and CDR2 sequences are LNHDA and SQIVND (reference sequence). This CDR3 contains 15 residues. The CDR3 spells CASMNDRGGDQPQHF. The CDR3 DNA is TGTGCCAGTATGAACGACAGGGGTGGGGATCAGCCCCAGCATTTT. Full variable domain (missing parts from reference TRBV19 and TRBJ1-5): DGGITQSPKYLFRKEGQNVTLSCEQNLNHDAMYWYRQDPGQGLRLIYYSQIVNDFQKGDIAEGYSVSREKKESFPLTVTSAQKNPTAFYLCASMNDRGGDQPQHFGDGTRLSIL.

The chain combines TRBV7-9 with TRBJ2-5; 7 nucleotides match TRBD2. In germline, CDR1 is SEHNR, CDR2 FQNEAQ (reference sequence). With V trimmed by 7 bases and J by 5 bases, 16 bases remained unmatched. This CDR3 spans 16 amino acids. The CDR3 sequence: CASIPEGQGSGETQYF. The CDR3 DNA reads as TGTGCCAGCATCCCTGAGGGGCAGGGTAGCGGGGAGACCCAGTACTTC.

CDR3 sequence (DNA): TGTGCCAGCAGCCCAACAGGGGGCTATTCGCCTAACTATGGCTACACCTTC. Residues: CASSPTGGYSPNYGYTF. V usage is TRBV7-9 and J usage is TRBJ1-2, with 9 bases matching TRBD1. The V segment lost 5 bases and the J segment 0 bases; nucleotides outside the gene matches: 10. CDR1 SEHNR and CDR2 FQNEAQ come from the germline V gene (reference sequence). CDR3 size: 17 residues.

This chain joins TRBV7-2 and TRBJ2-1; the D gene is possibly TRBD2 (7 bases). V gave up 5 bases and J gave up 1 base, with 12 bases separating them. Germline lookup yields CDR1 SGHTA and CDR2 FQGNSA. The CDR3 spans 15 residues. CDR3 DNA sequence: TGTGCCAGCAGCATGGGGAGGGGGTCCTACAATGAGCAGTTCTTC. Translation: CASSMGRGSYNEQFF.

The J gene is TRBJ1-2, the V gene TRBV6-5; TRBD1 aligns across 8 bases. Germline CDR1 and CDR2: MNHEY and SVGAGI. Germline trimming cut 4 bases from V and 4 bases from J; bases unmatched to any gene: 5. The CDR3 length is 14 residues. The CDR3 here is CASSSRQGSYGYTF. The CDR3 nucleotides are TGTGCCAGCAGTTCCCGACAGGGGTCCTATGGCTACACCTTC.

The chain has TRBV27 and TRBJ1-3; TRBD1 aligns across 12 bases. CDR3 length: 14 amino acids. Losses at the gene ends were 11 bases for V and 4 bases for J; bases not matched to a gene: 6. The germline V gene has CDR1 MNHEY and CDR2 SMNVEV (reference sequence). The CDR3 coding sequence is TGTGCCTCCGGGGACAGGGGGCTCGGAAACACCATATATTTT. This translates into CASGDRGLGNTIYF.

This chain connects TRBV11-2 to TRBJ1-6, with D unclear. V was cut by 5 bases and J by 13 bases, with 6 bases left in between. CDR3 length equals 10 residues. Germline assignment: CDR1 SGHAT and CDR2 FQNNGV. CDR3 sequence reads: CASSRFPLHF. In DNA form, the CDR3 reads TGTGCCAGCAGCCGTTTCCCCCTCCACTTT.

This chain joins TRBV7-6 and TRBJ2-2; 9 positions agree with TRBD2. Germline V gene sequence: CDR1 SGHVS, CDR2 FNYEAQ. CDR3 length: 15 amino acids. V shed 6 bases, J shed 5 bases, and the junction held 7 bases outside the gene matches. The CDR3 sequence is CASRYSGGGTGELFF. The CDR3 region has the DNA TGTGCCAGCAGATATAGCGGGGGCGGGACCGGGGAGCTGTTTTTT.

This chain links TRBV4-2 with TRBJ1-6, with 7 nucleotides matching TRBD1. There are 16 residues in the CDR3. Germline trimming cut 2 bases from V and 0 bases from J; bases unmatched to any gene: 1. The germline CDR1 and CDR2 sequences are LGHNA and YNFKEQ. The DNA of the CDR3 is TGTGCCAGCAGCCAACAGGGGGACTCCTATAATTCACCCCTCCACTTT. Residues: CASSQQGDSYNSPLHF.

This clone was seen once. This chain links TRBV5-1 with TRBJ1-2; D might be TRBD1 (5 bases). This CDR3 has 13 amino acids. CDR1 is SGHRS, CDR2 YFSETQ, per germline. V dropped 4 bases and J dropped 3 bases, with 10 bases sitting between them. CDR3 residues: CASSPTTDYGYTF. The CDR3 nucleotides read TGCGCCAGCAGCCCGACGACAGACTATGGCTACACCTTC.

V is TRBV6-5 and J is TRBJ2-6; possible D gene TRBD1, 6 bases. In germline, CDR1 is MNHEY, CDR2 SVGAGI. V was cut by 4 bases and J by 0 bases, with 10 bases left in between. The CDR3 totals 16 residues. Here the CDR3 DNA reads TGTGCCAGCAGTTCCAGGACAGTCTCTGGGGCCAACGTCCTGACTTTC. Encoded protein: CASSSRTVSGANVLTF.

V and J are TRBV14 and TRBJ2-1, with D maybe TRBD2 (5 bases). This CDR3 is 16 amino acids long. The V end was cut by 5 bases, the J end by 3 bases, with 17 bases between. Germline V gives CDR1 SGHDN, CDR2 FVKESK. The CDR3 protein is CASSKPQGSGYNEQFF. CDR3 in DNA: TGTGCCAGCAGCAAACCCCAAGGGAGTGGCTACAATGAGCAGTTCTTC.

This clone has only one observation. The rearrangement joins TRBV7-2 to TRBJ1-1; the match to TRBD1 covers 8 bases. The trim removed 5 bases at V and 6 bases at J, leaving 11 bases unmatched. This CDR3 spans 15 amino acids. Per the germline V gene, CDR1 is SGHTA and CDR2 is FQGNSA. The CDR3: CASSVGQGTSAEAFF. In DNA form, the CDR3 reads TGTGCCAGCAGCGTAGGACAGGGTACCTCCGCTGAAGCTTTCTTT.

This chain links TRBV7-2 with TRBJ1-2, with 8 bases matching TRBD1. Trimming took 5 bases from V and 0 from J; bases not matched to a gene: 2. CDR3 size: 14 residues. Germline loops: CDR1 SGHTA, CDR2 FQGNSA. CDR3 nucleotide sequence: TGTGCCAGCAGCCTGGGACAGGCTAACTATGGCTACACCTTC. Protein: CASSLGQANYGYTF.

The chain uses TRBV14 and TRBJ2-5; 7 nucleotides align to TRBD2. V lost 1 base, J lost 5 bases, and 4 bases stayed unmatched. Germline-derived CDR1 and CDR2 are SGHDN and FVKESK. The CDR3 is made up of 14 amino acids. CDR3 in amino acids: CASSQALAGETQYF. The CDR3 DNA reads TGTGCCAGCAGCCAAGCATTAGCGGGCGAGACCCAGTACTTC.

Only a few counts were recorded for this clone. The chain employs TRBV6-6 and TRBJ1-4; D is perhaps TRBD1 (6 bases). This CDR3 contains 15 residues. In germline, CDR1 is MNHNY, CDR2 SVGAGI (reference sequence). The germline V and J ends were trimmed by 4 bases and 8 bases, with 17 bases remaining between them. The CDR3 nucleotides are TGTGCCAGCAGTTGGGCGGGAGGGGGTCGGGAAAAACTGTTTTTT. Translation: CASSWAGGGREKLFF.

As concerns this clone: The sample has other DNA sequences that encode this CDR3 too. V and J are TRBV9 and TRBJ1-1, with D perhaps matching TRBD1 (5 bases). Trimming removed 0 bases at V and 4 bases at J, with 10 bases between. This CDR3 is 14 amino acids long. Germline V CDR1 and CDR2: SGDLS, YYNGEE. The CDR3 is CASSVGGVFTEAFF. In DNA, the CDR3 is TGTGCCAGCAGCGTAGGGGGGGTGTTCACTGAAGCTTTCTTT.

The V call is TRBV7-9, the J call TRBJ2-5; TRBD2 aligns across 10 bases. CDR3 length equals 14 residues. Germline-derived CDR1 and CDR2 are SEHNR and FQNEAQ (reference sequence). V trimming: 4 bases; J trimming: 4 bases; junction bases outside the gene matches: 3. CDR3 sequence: CASSWTSGAETQYF. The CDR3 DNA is TGTGCCAGCAGCTGGACTAGCGGCGCAGAGACCCAGTACTTC.